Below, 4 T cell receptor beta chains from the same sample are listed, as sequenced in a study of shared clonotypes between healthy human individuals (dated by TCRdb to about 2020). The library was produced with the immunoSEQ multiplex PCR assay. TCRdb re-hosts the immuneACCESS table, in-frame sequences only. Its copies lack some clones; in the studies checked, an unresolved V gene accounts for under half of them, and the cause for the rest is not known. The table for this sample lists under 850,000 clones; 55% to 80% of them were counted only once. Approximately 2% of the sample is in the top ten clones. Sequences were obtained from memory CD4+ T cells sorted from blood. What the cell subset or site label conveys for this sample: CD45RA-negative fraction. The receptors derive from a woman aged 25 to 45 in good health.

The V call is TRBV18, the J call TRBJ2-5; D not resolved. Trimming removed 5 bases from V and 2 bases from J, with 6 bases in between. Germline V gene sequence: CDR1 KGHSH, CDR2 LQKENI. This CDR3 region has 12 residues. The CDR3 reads CASSTRQETQYF. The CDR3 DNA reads TGTGCCAGCTCAACACGTCAAGAGACCCAGTACTTC.

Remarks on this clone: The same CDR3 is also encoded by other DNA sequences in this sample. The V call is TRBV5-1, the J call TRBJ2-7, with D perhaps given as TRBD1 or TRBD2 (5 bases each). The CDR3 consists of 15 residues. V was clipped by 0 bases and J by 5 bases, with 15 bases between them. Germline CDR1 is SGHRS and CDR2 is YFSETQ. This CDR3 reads CASSLGDRDRNEQYF. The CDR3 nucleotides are TGCGCCAGCAGCTTGGGGGACCGCGACCGGAACGAGCAGTACTTC.

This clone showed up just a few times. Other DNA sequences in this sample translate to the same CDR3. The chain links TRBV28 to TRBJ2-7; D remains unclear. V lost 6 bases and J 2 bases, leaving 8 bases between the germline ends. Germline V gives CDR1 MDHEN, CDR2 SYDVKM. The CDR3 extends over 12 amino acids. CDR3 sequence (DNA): TGTGCCAGCAGCTTCACCACCTACGAGCAGTACTTC. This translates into CASSFTTYEQYF.

The CDR3 nucleotides read TGTGCCAGCAGCCGAAACCTCAGGGCAGGTGGCTACACCTTC. It codes for CASSRNLRAGGYTF. This chain joins TRBV14 and TRBJ1-2, with D perhaps matching TRBD1 (5 bases). Germline CDR1 reads SGHDN; CDR2 reads FVKESK. V lost 4 bases and J lost 7, with 16 bases in between. This CDR3 region has 14 residues. Based on the CDR3 plus reference TRBV14 and TRBJ1-2, the full variable domain is EAGVTQFPSHSVIEKGQTVTLRCDPISGHDNLYWYRRVMGKEIKFLLHFVKESKQDESGMPNNRFLAERTGGTYSTLKVQPAELEDSGVYFCASSRNLRAGGYTFGSGTRLTVV.